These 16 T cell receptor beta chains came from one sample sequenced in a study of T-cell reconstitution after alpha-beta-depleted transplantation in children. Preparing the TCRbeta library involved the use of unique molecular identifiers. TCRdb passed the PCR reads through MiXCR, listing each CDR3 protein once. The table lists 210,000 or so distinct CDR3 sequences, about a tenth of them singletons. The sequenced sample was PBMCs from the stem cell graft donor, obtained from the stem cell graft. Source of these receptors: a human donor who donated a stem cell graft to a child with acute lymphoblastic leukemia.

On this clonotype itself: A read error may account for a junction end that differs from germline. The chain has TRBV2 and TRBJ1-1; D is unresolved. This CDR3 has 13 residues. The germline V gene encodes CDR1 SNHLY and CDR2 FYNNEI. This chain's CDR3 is CTSCLRRNTEAFF. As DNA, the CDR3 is TGTACCAGCTGTTTAAGACGGAACACTGAAGCTTTCTTT.

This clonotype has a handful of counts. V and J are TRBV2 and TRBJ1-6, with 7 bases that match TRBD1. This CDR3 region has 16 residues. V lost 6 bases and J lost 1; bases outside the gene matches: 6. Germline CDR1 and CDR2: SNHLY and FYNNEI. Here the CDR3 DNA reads TGTGCCAGCAGATTACAGGGGAAGTCCTATAATTCACCCCTCCACTTT. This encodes CASRLQGKSYNSPLHF.

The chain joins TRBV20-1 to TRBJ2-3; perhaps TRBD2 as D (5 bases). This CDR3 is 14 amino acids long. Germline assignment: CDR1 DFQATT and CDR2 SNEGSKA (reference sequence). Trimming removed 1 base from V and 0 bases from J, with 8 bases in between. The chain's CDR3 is CSARVATSTDTQYF. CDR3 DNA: TGCAGTGCTAGAGTAGCGACTAGCACAGATACGCAGTATTTT.

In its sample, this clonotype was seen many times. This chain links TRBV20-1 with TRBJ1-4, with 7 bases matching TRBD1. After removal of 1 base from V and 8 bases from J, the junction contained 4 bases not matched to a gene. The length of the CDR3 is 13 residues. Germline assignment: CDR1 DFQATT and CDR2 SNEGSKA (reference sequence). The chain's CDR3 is CSARGQGVEKLFF. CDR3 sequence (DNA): TGCAGTGCTAGAGGACAGGGAGTCGAAAAACTGTTTTTT.

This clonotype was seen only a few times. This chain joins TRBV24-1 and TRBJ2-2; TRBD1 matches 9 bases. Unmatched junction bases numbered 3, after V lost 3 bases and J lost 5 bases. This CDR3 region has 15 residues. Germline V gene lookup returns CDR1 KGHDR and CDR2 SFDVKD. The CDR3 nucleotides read TGTGCCACCAGTGATCCGGGACAGGGTACCGGGGAGCTGTTTTTT. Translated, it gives CATSDPGQGTGELFF.

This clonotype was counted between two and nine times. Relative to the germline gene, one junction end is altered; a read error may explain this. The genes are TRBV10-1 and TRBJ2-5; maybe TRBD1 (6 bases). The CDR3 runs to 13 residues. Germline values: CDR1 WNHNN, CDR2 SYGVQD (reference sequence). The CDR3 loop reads CASSAVAGETQYF. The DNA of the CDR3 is TGCGCCAGCAGTGCGGTAGCAGGGGAGACCCAATACTTC.

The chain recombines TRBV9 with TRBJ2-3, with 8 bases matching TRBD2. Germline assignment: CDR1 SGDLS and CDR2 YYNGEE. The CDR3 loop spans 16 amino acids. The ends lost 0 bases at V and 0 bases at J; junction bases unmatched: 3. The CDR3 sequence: CASSVVAGPSTDTQYF. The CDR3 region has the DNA TGTGCCAGCAGCGTAGTAGCGGGGCCTAGCACAGATACGCAGTATTTT.

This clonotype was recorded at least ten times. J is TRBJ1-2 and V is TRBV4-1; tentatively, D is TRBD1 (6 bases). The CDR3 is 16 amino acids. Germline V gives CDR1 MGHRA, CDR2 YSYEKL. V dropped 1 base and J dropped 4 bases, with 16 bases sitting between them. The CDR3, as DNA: TGCGCCAGCAGCCAAGCTAAGGGTCAGGGGTTCTATGGCTACACCTTC. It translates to CASSQAKGQGFYGYTF.

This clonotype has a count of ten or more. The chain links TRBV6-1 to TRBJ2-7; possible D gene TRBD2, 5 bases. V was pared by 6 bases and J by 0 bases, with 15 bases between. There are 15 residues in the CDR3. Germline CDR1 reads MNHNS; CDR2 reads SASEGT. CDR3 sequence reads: CASRGVGQGSYEQYF. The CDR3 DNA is TGTGCCAGCAGGGGAGTGGGTCAAGGCTCCTACGAGCAGTACTTC.

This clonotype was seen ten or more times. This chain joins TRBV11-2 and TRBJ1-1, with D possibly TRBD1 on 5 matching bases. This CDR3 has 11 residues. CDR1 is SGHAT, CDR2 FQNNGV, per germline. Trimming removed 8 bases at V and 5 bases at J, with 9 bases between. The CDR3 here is CASRRGTEAFF. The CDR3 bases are TGTGCCAGCCGGCGGGGGACTGAAGCTTTCTTT.

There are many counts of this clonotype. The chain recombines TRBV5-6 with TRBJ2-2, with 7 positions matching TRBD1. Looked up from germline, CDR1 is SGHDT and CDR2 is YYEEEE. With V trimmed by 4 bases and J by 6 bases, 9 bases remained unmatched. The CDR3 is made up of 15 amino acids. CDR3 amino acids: CASSIHRGVAGELFF. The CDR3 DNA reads TGTGCCAGCAGCATACACAGGGGAGTCGCCGGGGAGCTGTTTTTT.

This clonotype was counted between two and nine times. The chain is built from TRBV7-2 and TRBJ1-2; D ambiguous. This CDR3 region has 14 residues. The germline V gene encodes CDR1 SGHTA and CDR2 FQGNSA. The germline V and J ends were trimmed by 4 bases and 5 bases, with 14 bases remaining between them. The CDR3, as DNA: TGTGCCAGCAGCTCCGACGTCCTCCTTTATGGCTACACCTTC. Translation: CASSSDVLLYGYTF.

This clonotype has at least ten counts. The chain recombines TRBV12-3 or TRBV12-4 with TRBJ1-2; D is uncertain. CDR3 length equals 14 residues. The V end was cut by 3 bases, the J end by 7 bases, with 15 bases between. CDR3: CASSFSKGFGGYTF. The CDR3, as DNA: TGTGCCAGCAGTTTTAGCAAGGGTTTCGGTGGCTACACCTTC.

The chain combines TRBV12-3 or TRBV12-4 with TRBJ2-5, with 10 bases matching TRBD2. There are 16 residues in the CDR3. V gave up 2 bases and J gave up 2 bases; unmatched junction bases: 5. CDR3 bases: TGTGCCAGCAGTTTACTAGCGGGGGTAATGCAAGAGACCCAGTACTTC. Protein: CASSLLAGVMQETQYF.

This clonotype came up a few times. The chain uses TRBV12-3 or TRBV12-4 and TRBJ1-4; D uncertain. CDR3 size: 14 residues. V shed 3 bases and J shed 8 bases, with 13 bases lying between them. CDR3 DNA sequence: TGTGCCAGCAGTTTGCGAGGGCGAGGAGAAAAACTGTTTTTT. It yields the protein CASSLRGRGEKLFF.

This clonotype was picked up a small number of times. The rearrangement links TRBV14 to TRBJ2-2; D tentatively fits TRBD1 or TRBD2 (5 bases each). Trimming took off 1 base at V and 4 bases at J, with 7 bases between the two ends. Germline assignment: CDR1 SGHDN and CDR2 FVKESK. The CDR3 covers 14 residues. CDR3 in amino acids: CASSQAGRTGELFF. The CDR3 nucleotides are TGTGCCAGCAGCCAAGCGGGGCGCACCGGGGAGCTGTTTTTT.